Below, 6 T cell receptor beta chains from the same sample are listed, as sequenced in a study of tumor-infiltrating lymphocytes in primary liver carcinoma. From unsorted bulk tissue weighing roughly 19-32 mg, DNA and RNA were co-extracted. From 500 ng of total RNA, TCR beta-specific cDNA was reverse-transcribed using a constant-region primer. What produced the TCR beta libraries was three nested multiplex PCR rounds using slightly modified ARM-PCR. With TRBV1-TRBV30 forward primers and a C-beta reverse primer, the first two PCR rounds were run for roughly 10 cycles each. TCRdb passed the multiplex PCR reads through MiXCR, listing each CDR3 protein once. The data hold approximately 73,000 distinct CDR3 sequences, with 70% to 75% observed a single time. The sample was liver tumor tissue from sampling region 4. Subset: tumor region T4, right-lateral pole. The source of these receptors is a woman aged 55-69 years with primary liver carcinoma and hepatitis B virus infection.

This clonotype occurred once. In this CDR3 the conserved last residue, phenylalanine or tryptophan, is missing, so a read error is likely. The limits of the CDR3 on the DNA are not certain, so only TCRdb's listed CDR3 is given. V is TRBV5-6 and J is TRBJ2-7; TRBD1, the table's D call, was not compared with the DNA. Both ends counted, the CDR3 spans 17 residues. Germline assignment: CDR1 SGHDT and CDR2 YYEEEE. CDR3 region: CASSRPFSREPSYEHYL.

This clonotype is medium-sized (0.01 to 0.1%) by share. J is TRBJ1-2 and V is TRBV30, with D maybe TRBD1 (6 bases). CDR1 and CDR2 from the germline V gene are GTSNPN and SVGIG (reference sequence). The CDR3 has 16 residues. Trimming removed 0 bases from V and 4 bases from J, with 18 bases in between. The CDR3 here is CAWSVSQGVRIYGYTF. CDR3 DNA sequence: TGTGCCTGGAGTGTTTCACAGGGAGTCCGCATCTATGGCTACACCTTC.

To note about this clonotype: The junction differs from germline at one of its ends, possibly a read error. V and J are TRBV4-2 and TRBJ1-2; maybe TRBD1 (6 bases). This CDR3 has 15 residues. Per germline, CDR1 LGHNA and CDR2 YNFKEQ. Here the CDR3 reads CASNQDGGRGRGYTF. As DNA, the CDR3 is TGTGCCAGCAACCAAGATGGCGGCAGGGGACGTGGCTACACCTTC.

Details on this clonotype: An end of the junction does not agree with germline; a read error may underlie this. The chain uses TRBV6-1 and TRBJ2-1; maybe TRBD2 (5 bases). Germline CDR1 is MNHNS and CDR2 is SASEGT. This CDR3 has 15 amino acids. The CDR3: CGSGREAGDYSEQFF. The CDR3 DNA follows: TGTGGCAGCGGACGAGAGGCGGGTGACTACAGTGAGCAGTTCTTC.

Many counts were recorded for this clonotype. The chain carries TRBV7-9 and TRBJ1-2; D is ambiguous. Germline V gene sequence: CDR1 SEHNR, CDR2 FQNEAQ (reference sequence). The length of the CDR3 is 14 residues. Trimming removed 0 bases at V and 8 bases at J, with 13 bases between. In DNA form, the CDR3 reads TGTGCCAGCAGCTTAGCGCGCGGGGAGCGGGGCTACACCTTC. Its translation: CASSLARGERGYTF.

Notes on this clonotype: The CDR3 carries no conserved terminal phenylalanine or tryptophan, so it likely arises from a read error. The chain recombines TRBV12-3 or TRBV12-4 with TRBJ1-5, with 8 bases matching TRBD1. The CDR3 consists of 14 residues. The CDR3 DNA reads as TGTGCCAACAGTCCTCAGGGGGCAGGGCAGCCCCAGCATTAT. This translates into CANSPQGAGQPQHY.